This T cell receptor (beta chain) is from a study of cytomegalovirus exposure and HLA in healthy donors. Study-level findings and limits: As a later analysis revealed, most CMV-associated TCR beta chains appeared HLA-restricted.

For this clone: Its antigen is undetermined.

The PCR had 60 Vbeta and 13 Jbeta primers. The method was immunoSEQ multiplex PCR; TCRdb's version includes in-frame clones alone and lacks a portion of them. The sample totals approximately 110,000 clones; its top ten clones hold around 2.9%. Sequencing was performed on PBMCs. The clonotype was recovered from a man in his thirties or forties in good health and CMV-seronegative.

The CDR3 DNA reads TGTGCCAGCAGCCAAGGGACAGGGGTAGCCAAAAACATTCAGTACTTC. Translating gives CASSQGTGVAKNIQYF. The chain recombines TRBV4-2 with TRBJ2-4; 9 bases match TRBD1. This CDR3 region has 16 residues. Germline CDR1 and CDR2: LGHNA and YNFKEQ. With 1 base clipped from V and 0 bases from J, the junction kept 1 base outside the gene matches.